These 3 T cell receptor beta chains came from one sample sequenced in a study of T-cell memory formation after mild COVID-19. Each CDR3 protein gets one entry after TCRdb re-called the 5' RACE reads with MiXCR. The table includes about 150,000 distinct CDR3 sequences, under 15% detected once. The sample comprised PBMCs or a T cell subset sorted from them (not recorded which). These receptors originate from a man in his late teens or twenties who had mild COVID-19 (a few samples of this study predate the infection). Cell type and time point are not known.

This chain connects TRBV7-7 to TRBJ2-2, with D unclear. Germline V lookup: CDR1 SSHAT, CDR2 FNYEAQ (reference sequence). This CDR3 region has 15 residues. V shed 0 bases and J shed 5 bases, with 10 bases lying between them. The DNA for the CDR3 is TGTGCCAGCAGCTTAGCCCCCCAAGGTACCGGGGAGCTGTTTTTT. Translated, it gives CASSLAPQGTGELFF.

Comment on this clonotype: No DNA is shown, since the ends of the CDR3 on it are uncertain; the CDR3 is the one TCRdb lists. The chain has TRBV5-5 and TRBJ2-5. The germline V gene encodes CDR1 SGHKS and CDR2 YYEKEE (reference sequence). The CDR3 length equals 14 residues, ends included. Here the CDR3 reads CASSFGPGGETQYF.

This clonotype was detected only a few times. The chain has TRBV5-1 and TRBJ2-7, with 8 bases lining up with TRBD1. Germline values: CDR1 SGHRS, CDR2 YFSETQ. V shed 2 bases, J shed 3 bases, and the junction held 4 bases outside the gene matches. CDR3 size: 14 residues. The CDR3 loop is CASSLQGGIYEQYF. The DNA for the CDR3 is TGCGCCAGCAGCTTACAGGGGGGTATCTACGAGCAGTACTTC.